The following is a T cell receptor beta chain sequence with its context. Its antigen remains unknown. This may come from a read error, since a much larger clone is one base off. TCRdb reprocessed the 5' RACE reads via MiXCR and lists one record per CDR3 protein. The top ten clones hold 4.1% of a sample with some 150,000 distinct CDR3 sequences, roughly an eighth of them seen once. The sample originates from a study of CD8 T cells in ankylosing spondylitis. Study-level results: From matched ankylosing spondylitis synovial fluid, disease-linked clones were reportedly recovered at significantly enriched levels. Both synovial fluid and blood in reactive arthritis had previously been reported to carry some motif variants.

This CDR3 contains 13 residues. Looked up from germline, CDR1 is MGHDK and CDR2 is SYGVNS. Input material: blood, either unsorted or a sorted T cell fraction (not recorded which). The source is a female donor with ankylosing spondylitis or in good health (not recorded which). J is TRBJ1-1 and V is TRBV25-1; tentative D call: TRBD1 (5 bases). The CDR3 nucleotides read TGTGCCAGCAGTCCGGTGGGGGTGACTGAAACTTTCTTT. This sequence encodes CASSPVGVTETFF.